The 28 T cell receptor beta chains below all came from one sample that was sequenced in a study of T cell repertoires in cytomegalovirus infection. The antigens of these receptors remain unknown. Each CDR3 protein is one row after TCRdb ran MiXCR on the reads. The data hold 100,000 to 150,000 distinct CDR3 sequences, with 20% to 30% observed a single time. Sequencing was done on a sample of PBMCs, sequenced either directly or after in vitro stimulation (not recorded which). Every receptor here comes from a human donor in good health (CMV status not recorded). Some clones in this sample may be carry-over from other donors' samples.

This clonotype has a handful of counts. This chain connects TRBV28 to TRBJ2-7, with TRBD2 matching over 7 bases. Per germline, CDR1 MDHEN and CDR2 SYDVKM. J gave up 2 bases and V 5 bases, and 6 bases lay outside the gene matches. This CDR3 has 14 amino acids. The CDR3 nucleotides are TGTGCCAGCAGTACCTTTGGGGGGGCCTACGAGCAGTACTTC. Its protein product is CASSTFGGAYEQYF.

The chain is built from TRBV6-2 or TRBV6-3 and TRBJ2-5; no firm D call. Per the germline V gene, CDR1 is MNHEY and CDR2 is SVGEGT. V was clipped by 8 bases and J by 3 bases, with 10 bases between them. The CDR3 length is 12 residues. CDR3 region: CASRKVKETQYF. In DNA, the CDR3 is TGTGCCAGCCGAAAGGTTAAAGAGACCCAGTACTTC.

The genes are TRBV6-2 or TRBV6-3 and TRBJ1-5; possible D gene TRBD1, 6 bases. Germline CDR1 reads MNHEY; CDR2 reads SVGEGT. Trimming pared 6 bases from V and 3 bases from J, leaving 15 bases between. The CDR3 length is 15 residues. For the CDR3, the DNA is TGTGCCAGCAGCCAACGGGGACATTTCAATCAGCCCCAGCATTTT. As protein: CASSQRGHFNQPQHF.

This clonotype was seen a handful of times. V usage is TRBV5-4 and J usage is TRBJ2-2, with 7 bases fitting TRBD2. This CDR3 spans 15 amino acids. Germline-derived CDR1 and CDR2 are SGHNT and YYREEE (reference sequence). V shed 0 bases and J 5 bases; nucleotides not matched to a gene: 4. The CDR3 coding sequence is TGTGCCAGCAGCTTGGGACGGGGAGGGACCGGGGAGCTGTTTTTT. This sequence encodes CASSLGRGGTGELFF.

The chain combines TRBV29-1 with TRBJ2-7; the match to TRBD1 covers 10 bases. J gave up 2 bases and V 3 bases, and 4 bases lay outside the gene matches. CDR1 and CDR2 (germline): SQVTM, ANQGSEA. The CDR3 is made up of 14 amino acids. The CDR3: CSVDSDRGTYEQYF. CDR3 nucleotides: TGCAGCGTTGACTCGGACAGGGGGACCTACGAGCAGTACTTC.

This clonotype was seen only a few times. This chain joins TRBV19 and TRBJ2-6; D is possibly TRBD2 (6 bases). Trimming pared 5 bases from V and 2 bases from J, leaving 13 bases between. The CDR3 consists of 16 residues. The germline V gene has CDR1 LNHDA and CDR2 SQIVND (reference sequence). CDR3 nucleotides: TGTGCCAGTAGTGTCCTTTCGGGAGCTGGGGCCAACGTCCTGACTTTC. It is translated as CASSVLSGAGANVLTF.

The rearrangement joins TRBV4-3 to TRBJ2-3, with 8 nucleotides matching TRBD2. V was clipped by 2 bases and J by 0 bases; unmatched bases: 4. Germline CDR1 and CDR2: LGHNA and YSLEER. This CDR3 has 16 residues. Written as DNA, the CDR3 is TGCGCCAGCAGCCAACTTACTAGCGGTAGCACAGATACGCAGTATTTT. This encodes CASSQLTSGSTDTQYF.

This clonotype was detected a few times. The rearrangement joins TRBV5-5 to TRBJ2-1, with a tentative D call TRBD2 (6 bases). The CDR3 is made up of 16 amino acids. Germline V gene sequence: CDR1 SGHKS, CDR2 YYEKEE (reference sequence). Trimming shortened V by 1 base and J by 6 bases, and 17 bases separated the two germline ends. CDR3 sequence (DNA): TGTGCCAGCAGCTTGTCCGGGACTTCCCTGGGCAATGAGCAGTTCTTC. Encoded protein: CASSLSGTSLGNEQFF.

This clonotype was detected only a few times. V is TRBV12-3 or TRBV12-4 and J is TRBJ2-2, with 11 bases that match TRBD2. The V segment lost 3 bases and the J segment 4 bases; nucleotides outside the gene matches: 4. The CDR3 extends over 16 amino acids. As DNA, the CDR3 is TGTGCCAGCAGTTTCGGTAGCGGGAGGGGCACCGGGGAGCTGTTTTTT. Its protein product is CASSFGSGRGTGELFF.

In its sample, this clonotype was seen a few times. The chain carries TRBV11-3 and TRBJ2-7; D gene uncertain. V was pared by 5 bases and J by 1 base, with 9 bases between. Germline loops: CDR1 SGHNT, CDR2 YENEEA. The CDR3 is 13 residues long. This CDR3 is CASSTGPSYEQYF. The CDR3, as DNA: TGTGCCAGCAGCACCGGACCGTCCTACGAGCAGTACTTC.

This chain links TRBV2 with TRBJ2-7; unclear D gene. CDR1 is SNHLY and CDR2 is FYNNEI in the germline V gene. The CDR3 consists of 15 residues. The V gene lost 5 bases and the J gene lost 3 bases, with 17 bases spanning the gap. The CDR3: CASSLRPGEDYEQYF. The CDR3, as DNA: TGTGCCAGCAGTTTACGGCCCGGAGAGGACTACGAGCAGTACTTC.

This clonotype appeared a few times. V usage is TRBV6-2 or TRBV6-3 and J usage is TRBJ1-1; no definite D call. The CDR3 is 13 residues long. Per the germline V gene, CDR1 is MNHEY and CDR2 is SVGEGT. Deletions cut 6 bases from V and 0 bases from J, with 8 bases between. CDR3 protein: CASRTLMNTEAFF. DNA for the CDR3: TGTGCCAGCAGGACCCTCATGAACACTGAAGCTTTCTTT.

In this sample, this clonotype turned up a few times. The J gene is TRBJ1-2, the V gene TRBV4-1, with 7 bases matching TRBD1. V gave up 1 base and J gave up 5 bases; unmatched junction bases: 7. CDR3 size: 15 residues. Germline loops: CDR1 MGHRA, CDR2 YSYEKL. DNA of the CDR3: TGCGCCAGCAGCCAAGGGGGACAGACTAGGTATGGCTACACCTTC. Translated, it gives CASSQGGQTRYGYTF.

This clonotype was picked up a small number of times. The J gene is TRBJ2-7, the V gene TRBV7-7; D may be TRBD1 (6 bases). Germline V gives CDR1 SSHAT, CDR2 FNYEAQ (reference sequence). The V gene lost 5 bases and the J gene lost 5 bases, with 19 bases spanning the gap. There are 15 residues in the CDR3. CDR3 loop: CASSPHRDTHHEQYF. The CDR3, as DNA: TGTGCCAGCAGCCCCCACCGGGACACCCACCACGAGCAGTACTTC. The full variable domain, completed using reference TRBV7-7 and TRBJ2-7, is GAGVSQSPRYKVTKRGQDVTLRCDPISSHATLYWYQQALGQGPEFLTYFNYEAQPDKSGLPSDRFSAERPEGSISTLTIQRTEQRDSAMYRCASSPHRDTHHEQYFGPGTRLTVT.

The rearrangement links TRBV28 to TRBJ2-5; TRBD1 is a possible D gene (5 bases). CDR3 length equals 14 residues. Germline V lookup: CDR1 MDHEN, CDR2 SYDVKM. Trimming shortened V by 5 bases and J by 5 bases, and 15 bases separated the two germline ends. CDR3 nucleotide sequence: TGTGCCAGCAGTCCCCCCAGGGTTTGGGAGACCCAGTACTTC. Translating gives CASSPPRVWETQYF.

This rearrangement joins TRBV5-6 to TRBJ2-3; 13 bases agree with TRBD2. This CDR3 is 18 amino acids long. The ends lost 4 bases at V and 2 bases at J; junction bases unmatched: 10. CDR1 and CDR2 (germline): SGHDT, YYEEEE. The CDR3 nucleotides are TGTGCCAGCAGCCCTTTGACCACTAGCGGGAGGGCCACAGATACGCAGTATTTT. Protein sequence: CASSPLTTSGRATDTQYF.

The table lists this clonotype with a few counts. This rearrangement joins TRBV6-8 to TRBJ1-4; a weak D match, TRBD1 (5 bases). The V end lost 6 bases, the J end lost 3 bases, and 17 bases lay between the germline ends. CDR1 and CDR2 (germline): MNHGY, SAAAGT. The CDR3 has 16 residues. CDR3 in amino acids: CASRASFRAANEKLFF. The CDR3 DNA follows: TGTGCCAGCAGAGCAAGCTTCAGGGCCGCTAATGAAAAACTGTTTTTT.

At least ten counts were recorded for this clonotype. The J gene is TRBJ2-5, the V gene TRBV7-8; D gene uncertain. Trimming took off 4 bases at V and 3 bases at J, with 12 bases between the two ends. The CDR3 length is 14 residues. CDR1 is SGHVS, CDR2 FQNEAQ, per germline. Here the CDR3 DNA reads TGTGCCAGCAGCTCACATGACGGAAAAGAGACCCAGTACTTC. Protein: CASSSHDGKETQYF.

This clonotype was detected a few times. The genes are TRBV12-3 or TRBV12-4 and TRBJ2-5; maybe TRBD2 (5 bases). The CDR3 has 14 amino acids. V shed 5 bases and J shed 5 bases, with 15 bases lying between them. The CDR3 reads CASSPRRGMETQYF. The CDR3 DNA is TGTGCCAGCAGTCCCCGGCGAGGGATGGAGACCCAGTACTTC.

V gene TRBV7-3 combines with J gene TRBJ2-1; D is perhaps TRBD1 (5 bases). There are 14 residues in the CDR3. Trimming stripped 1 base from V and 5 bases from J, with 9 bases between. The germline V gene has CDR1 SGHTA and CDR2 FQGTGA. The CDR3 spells CASSLRTLDNEQFF. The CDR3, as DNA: TGTGCCAGCAGCTTAAGGACATTGGACAATGAGCAGTTCTTC.

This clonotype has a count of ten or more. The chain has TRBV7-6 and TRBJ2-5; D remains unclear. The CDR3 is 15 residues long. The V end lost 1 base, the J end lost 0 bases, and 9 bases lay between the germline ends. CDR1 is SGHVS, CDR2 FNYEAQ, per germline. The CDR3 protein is CASSLGATDQETQYF. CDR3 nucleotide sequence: TGTGCCAGCAGCTTAGGGGCGACGGACCAAGAGACCCAGTACTTC.

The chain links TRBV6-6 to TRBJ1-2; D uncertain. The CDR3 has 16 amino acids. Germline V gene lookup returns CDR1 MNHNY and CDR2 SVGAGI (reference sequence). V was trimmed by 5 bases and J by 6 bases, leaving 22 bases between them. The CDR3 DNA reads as TGTGCCAGCAGTCCTGGAACTTGGGGAGGACCCAATGGCTACACCTTC. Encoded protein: CASSPGTWGGPNGYTF.

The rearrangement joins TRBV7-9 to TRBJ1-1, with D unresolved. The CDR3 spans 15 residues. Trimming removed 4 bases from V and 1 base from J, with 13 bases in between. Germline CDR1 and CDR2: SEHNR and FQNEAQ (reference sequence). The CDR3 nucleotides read TGTGCCAGCAGCTCCCGCGTTGGCGGGAACACTGAAGCTTTCTTT. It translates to CASSSRVGGNTEAFF.

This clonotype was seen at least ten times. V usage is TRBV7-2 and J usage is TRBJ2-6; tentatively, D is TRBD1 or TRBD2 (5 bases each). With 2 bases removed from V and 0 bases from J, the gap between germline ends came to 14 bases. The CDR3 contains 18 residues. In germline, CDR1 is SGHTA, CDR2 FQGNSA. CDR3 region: CASSLSRGSTSGANVLTF. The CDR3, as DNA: TGTGCCAGCAGCTTAAGCCGGGGCTCTACCTCTGGGGCCAACGTCCTGACTTTC.

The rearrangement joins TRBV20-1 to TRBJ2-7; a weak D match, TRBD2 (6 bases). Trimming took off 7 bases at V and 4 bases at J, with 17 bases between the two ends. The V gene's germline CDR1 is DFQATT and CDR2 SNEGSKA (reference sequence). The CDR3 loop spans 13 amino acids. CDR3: CSDMALASYEQYF. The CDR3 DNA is TGCAGTGACATGGCTCTAGCGTCTTACGAGCAGTACTTC.

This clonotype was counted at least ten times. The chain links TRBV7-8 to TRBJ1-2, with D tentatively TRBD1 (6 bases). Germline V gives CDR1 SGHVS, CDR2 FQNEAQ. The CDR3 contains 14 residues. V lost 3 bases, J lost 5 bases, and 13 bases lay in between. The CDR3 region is CASSLGGASYGYTF. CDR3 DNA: TGTGCCAGCAGCTTGGGGGGCGCATCTTATGGCTACACCTTC.

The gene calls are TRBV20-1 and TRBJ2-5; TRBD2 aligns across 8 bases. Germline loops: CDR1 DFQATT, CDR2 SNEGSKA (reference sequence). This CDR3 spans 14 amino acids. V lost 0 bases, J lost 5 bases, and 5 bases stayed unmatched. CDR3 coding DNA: TGCAGTGCTAGAGACGGGAGGGCCGAGGAGACCCAGTACTTC. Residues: CSARDGRAEETQYF.

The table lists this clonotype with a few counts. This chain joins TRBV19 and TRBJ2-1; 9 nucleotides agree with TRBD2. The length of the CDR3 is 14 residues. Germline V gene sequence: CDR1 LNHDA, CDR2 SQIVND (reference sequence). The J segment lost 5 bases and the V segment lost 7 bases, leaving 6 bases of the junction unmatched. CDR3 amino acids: CASTILAGHNEQFF. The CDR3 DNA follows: TGTGCCAGTACCATCCTAGCGGGACACAATGAGCAGTTCTTC.